This T cell receptor (beta chain) was sequenced for a study of beta chain features in type 1 diabetes. V lost 5 bases and J lost 0, with 14 bases in between. Germline V gene sequence: CDR1 SEHNR, CDR2 FQNEAQ (reference sequence). The CDR3 covers 16 residues. Expressed TCRB transcripts were sequenced because the isolated RNA had all been reverse transcribed beforehand. The data were produced by immunoSEQ multiplex PCR, yet TCRdb's version contains in-frame clones alone and is incomplete. The table includes hundreds of thousands of clones, less than 15% detected once. The specimen sequenced was central memory CD4+ T cells from blood. This rearrangement joins TRBV7-9 to TRBJ2-1; D assignment may be TRBD1 or TRBD2 (5 bases each). This TCR was recovered from a man in his thirties or forties in good health. The CDR3 coding sequence is TGTGCCAGCAGCCGGGGACGCCAGAGCTCCTACAATGAGCAGTTCTTC. It translates to CASSRGRQSSYNEQFF.